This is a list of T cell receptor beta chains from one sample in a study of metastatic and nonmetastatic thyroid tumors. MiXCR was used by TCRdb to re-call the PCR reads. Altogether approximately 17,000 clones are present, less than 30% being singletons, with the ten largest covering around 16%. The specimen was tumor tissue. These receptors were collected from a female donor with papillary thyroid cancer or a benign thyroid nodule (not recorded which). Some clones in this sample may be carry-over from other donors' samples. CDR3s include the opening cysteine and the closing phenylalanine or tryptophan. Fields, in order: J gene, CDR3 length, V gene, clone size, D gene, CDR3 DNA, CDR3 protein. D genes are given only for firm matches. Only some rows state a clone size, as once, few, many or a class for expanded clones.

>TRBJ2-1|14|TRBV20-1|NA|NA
TGCAGTGCTAGAGAAGGGCGGACCTACAATGAGCAGTTCTTC
CSAREGRTYNEQFF
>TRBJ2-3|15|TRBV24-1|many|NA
TGTGCCACCAGCGACGGGCCGATCGGGGCAGATACGCAGTATTTT
CATSDGPIGADTQYF
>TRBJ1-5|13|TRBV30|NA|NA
TGTGCCTGGAGTTCGTGGGTGAGCCAGCCCCAGCATTTT
CAWSSWVSQPQHF
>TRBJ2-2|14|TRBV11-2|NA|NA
TGTGCCAGCCGAGGCGAGGGAAGCACCGGGGAGCTGTTTTTT
CASRGEGSTGELFF
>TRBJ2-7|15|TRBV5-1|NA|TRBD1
TGCGCCAGCAGCGCCGGGACAGGGATCTCCTACGAGCAGTACTTC
CASSAGTGISYEQYF
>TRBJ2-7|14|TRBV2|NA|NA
TGTGCCAGCAGTGCAGGGGCCCGTTCCTACGAGCAGTACTTC
CASSAGARSYEQYF
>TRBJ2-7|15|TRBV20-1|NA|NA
TGCAGTGCTAGAGATAATACGGCGCGAGGAAACGAGCAGTACTTC
CSARDNTARGNEQYF
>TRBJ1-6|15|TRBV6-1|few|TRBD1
TGTGCCAGCAGTGAATCGGGACAGGGTAATTCACCCCTCCACTTT
CASSESGQGNSPLHF
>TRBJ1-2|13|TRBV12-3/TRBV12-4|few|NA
TGTGCCAGCAATCCACTCGAGGGCAGGGGCTACACCTTC
CASNPLEGRGYTF
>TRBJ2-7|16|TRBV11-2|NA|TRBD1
TGTGCCAGCAGCTTTATGGGGACAGGGTCCAGTAGCGAGCAGTACTTC
CASSFMGTGSSSEQYF
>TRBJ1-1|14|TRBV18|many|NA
TGTGCCAGCTCACCACCCGGCAGAAGTGGTGAAGCTTTCTTT
CASSPPGRSGEAFF
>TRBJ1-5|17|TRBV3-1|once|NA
TGTGTCAGCAACCAAGATGCATCGCAGGGAGCGCATCAGCCCCAGCATTTT
CVSNQDASQGAHQPQHF
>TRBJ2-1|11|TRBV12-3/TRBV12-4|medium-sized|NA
TGTGCCAGCAGCCGGGGCGATGAGCAGTTCTTC
CASSRGDEQFF
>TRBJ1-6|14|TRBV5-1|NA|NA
TGCGCCAGCAGCTCACAGGTGTTGTATTCACCCCTCCACTTT
CASSSQVLYSPLHF
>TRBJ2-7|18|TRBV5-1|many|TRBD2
TGCGCCAGCAGCTTGCGAGGACTAGAAAGTTATACTCCCTACGAGCAGTACTTC
CASSLRGLESYTPYEQYF
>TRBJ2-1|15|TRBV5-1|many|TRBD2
TGCGCCAGCAGCCCCGGCGGGAGTGGGTACAATGAGCAGTTCTTC
CASSPGGSGYNEQFF
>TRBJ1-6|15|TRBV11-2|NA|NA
TGTGCCAGCAGCTTAAGGACGGACTTCGGCTCACCCCTCCACTTT
CASSLRTDFGSPLHF
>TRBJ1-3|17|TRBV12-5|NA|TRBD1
TGTGCTAGTGGTGATACCCGAGGACAGGGGACGGGAAACACCATATATTTT
CASGDTRGQGTGNTIYF
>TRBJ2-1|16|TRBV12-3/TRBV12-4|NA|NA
TGTTCCAGCAGCCCGCGGAGCGTACAGGTCAACAATGAGCAGTTCTTC
CSSSPRSVQVNNEQFF
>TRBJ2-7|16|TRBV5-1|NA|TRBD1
TGCGCCAGCAGCAATACACTGGGACAGGATGCCTACGAGCAGTACTTC
CASSNTLGQDAYEQYF
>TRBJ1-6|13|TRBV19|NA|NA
TGTGCCAGTAGTATCCTAGGGGTGGCACCCCTCCACTTT
CASSILGVAPLHF
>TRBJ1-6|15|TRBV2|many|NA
TGTGCCAGCAGTTTCGACGGTGGTCATAATTCACCCCTCCACTTT
CASSFDGGHNSPLHF
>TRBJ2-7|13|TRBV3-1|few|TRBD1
TGTGCCAGCAAACAGGGGGCGGAATACGAGCAGTACTTC
CASKQGAEYEQYF
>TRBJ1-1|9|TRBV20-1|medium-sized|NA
TGCAGGATGAACACTGAAGCTTTCTTT
CRMNTEAFF
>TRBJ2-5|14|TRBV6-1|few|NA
TGTGCCAGCAGGAATTTGGGAGGAGGAGAGACCCAGTACTTC
CASRNLGGGETQYF
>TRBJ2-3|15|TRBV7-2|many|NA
TGTGCCAGCAGATCTAACCACTACAGCACAGATACGCAGTATTTT
CASRSNHYSTDTQYF
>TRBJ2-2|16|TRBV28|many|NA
TGTGCCAGCGCTAGGATTAGGAACTCTTTCACCGGGGAGCTGTTTTTT
CASARIRNSFTGELFF
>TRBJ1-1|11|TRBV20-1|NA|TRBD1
TGCAGTGCTCCCTGGACAGGGAGGACTTTCTTT
CSAPWTGRTFF
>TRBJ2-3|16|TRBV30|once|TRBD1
TGTGCCTGGAAAACTTTCGGGACAGGGCGCACAGATACGCAGTATTTT
CAWKTFGTGRTDTQYF
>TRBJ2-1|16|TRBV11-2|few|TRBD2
TGTGCCAGCAGCCTGAGACTAGCGGGGGGCCACAATGAGCAGTTCTTC
CASSLRLAGGHNEQFF
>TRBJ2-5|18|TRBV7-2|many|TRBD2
TGTGCCAGCAGCCCACAACCTGGGACTAGCGGCATCCAAGAGACCCAGTACTTC
CASSPQPGTSGIQETQYF
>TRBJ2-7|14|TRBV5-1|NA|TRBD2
TGCGCCAGCAGCGCGAGCGGGAGCTCCTACGAGCAGTACTTC
CASSASGSSYEQYF
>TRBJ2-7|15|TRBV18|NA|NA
TGTGCCAGCTCACCCTCCGCAGGGTTACCTTACGAGCAGTACTTC
CASSPSAGLPYEQYF
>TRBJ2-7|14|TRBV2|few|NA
TGTGCCATCGACGGGACTTCCAGCTCCTACGAGCAGTACTTC
CAIDGTSSSYEQYF
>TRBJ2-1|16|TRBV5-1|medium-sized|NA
TGCGCCAGCAGCCCGGGCCTAGCTAGGGGCGGGAATGAGCAGTTCTTC
CASSPGLARGGNEQFF
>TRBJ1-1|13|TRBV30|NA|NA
TGTGCCTGGAGTTACCAGCGGCACACTGAAGCTTTCTTT
CAWSYQRHTEAFF
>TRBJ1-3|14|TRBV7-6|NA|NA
TGTGCCAGCAGCCTCGGACCGGCCGTATACACCATATATTTT
CASSLGPAVYTIYF
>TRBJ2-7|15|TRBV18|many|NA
TGTGCCAGTTCACCCGTGGGGGTTACAGGTTACGAGCAGTACTTC
CASSPVGVTGYEQYF
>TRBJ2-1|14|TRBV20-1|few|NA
TGCAGTGCTACGACTAGGGTTCTCTCTAATGAGCAGTTCTTC
CSATTRVLSNEQFF
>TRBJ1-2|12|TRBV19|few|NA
TGTGCCAGTAGTATTTGGCTTCATGGCTACACCTTC
CASSIWLHGYTF
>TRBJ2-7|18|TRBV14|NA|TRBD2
TGTGCCAGCAGCCAAGAACAGGCGGGAGGGTACCGGGGGCTCGAGCAGTACTTC
CASSQEQAGGYRGLEQYF
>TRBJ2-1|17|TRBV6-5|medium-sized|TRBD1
TGTGCCAGCAGTGTACTAATCGGGGACAGGGGTATCGATGAGCAGTTCTTC
CASSVLIGDRGIDEQFF
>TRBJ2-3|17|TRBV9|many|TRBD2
TGTGCCAGCAGCGTAGGCCCCCGCGGGGGGGGCACAGATACGCAGTATTTT
CASSVGPRGGGTDTQYF
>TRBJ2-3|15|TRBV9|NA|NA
TGTGCCAGCAGCGAGGCGGCAGCTAGCACAGATACGCAGTATTTT
CASSEAAASTDTQYF
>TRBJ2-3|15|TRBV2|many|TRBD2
TGTGCCAGCAGTGCGTACGGCGGGAGTACAGATACGCAGTATTTT
CASSAYGGSTDTQYF
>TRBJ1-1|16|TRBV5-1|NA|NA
TGCGCCAGCAGCCCTGGGGGAGGTTCTCGGGGCACTGAAGCTTTCTTT
CASSPGGGSRGTEAFF
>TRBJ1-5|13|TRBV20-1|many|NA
TGCAGTGCTAGTAGGCAGACGAGGGAGCCCCAGCATTTT
CSASRQTREPQHF
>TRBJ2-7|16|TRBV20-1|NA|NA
TGCAGTGCTAGCCCAGTTACAGGGAGGACCTCCTACGAGCAGTACTTC
CSASPVTGRTSYEQYF